The 16 T cell receptor beta chains below come from one sample, sequenced in a study of T cells in women clearing cervical HPV infection. Data came from immunoSEQ multiplex PCR; TCRdb stores just in-frame clones and leaves some out. The sample totals about 27,000 clones; its top ten clones hold about 23%. Material: blood buffy coat. These receptors all come from a woman between 18 and 75 years old with a cervical HPV16 infection that either progressed to CIN3+ or cleared (not recorded which).

As for this clone: The CDR3 end lies 3 residues beyond the end of the read and is filled in from the germline J gene. The V gene is TRBV29-1, the J gene TRBJ2-1; D unclear. The CDR3 sequence is 11 residues long. V lost 6 bases and J lost 3, with 6 bases in between. Germline CDR1 and CDR2: SQVTM and ANQGSEA. This CDR3 reads CSVPYYNEQFF. The CDR3 DNA, read in part, is TGCAGCGTCCCCTACTACAATGAG.

On this clone: The read ends 3 residues shy of where the CDR3 ends; the end is completed using the germline J gene. The V call is TRBV13, the J call TRBJ2-7; maybe TRBD2 (7 bases). V was shortened by 5 bases and J by 4 bases, with 27 bases between the two germline ends. Germline CDR1 and CDR2: PRHDT and FYEKMQ (reference sequence). This CDR3 has 18 residues. The covered CDR3 bases are TGTGCCAGCAGCGGAAGGGGGGGGCAGGGGCCCTATTCGTACGAG. Protein: CASSGRGGQGPYSYE. The complete CDR3 protein is CASSGRGGQGPYSYEQYF. The variable domain in full, with the rest retrieved from reference TRBV13 and TRBJ2-7, is AAGVIQSPRHLIKEKRETATLKCYPIPRHDTVYWYQQGPGQDPQFLISFYEKMQSDKGSIPDRFSAQQFSDYHSELNMSSLELGDSALYFCASSGRGGQGPYSYEQYFGPGTRLTVT.

CDR3 protein: CASSPLAGGRNEQFF. CDR3 DNA (partial): TGTGCCAGCAGCCCTCTAGCGGGAGGTCGCAATGAG. V and J are TRBV7-9 and TRBJ2-1; TRBD2 matches at 11 bases. The read is 3 residues too short to cover the CDR3 end, so that end is filled in from the germline J gene. This CDR3 has 15 residues. From germline, CDR1 is SEHNR and CDR2 FQNEAQ (reference sequence). V was clipped by 5 bases and J by 6 bases; unmatched bases: 6.

The CDR3 region is CSARDLAGNVGETQYF. CDR3 DNA (partial): TGCAGTGCTAGAGACTTAGCGGGTAATGTGGGGGAGACG. The gene calls are TRBV20-1 and TRBJ2-3; TRBD2 aligns across 7 bases. Read data end 3 residues before the CDR3 end; the end is taken from the germline J gene. The germline CDR1 and CDR2 sequences are DFQATT and SNEGSKA (reference sequence). This CDR3 spans 16 amino acids.

A word on this clone: The read falls 3 residues short of the CDR3 end, and the missing part is taken from the germline J gene. This rearrangement joins TRBV18 to TRBJ1-5, with no clear D. The length of the CDR3 is 14 residues. Germline V gives CDR1 KGHSH, CDR2 LQKENI. CDR3 bases read: TGTGCCAGCTCACAAGCGGGATGGTCAGATCCC. Its translation: CASSQAGWSDP. The whole CDR3 region reads CASSQAGWSDPQHF.

About this clone itself: The CDR3 end lies 3 residues beyond the end of the read and is filled in from the germline J gene. The chain recombines TRBV30 with TRBJ2-2; TRBD1 agrees at 10 bases. V shed 5 bases and J 6 bases; nucleotides not matched to a gene: 0. The CDR3 is 12 residues long. Germline V lookup: CDR1 GTSNPN, CDR2 SVGIG (reference sequence). CDR3 DNA, as far as it was read: TGTGCCTGGGGACAGGGGGCCGGGGAG. Translating gives CAWGQGAGE. The entire CDR3 sequence reads CAWGQGAGELFF. Variable domain in full (rest from reference TRBV30 and TRBJ2-2): SQTIHQWPATLVQPVGSPLSLECTVEGTSNPNLYWYRQAAGRGLQLLFYSVGIGQISSEVPQNLSASRPQDRQFILSSKKLLLSDSGFYLCAWGQGAGELFFGEGSRLTVL.

On this clone itself: The read ends 3 residues before the CDR3 terminus; that terminus is restored from the germline J gene. This rearrangement joins TRBV18 to TRBJ1-2, with TRBD1 as a possible D gene (5 bases). Per germline, CDR1 KGHSH and CDR2 LQKENI. The CDR3 spans 13 residues. This CDR3 reads CATSGGAPNDYTF. Partial CDR3 DNA: TGTGCCACCTCCGGGGGAGCGCCCAATGAC.

Regarding this clone: The read ends 3 residues shy of where the CDR3 ends; the end is completed using the germline J gene. The rearrangement uses TRBV14 and TRBJ2-1; D gene uncertain. V gave up 4 bases and J gave up 0 bases, with 7 bases separating them. This CDR3 is built from 14 residues. The V gene's germline CDR1 is SGHDN and CDR2 FVKESK. The CDR3 here is CASSPTRSYNEQFF. The CDR3 bases that were read are TGTGCCAGCAGCCCGACACGCTCCTACAATGAG.

As for this clone: The missing CDR3 end, 3 residues past where the read stops, is filled in from the germline J gene. The gene calls are TRBV5-4 and TRBJ1-6, with no clear D. Trimming left V 2 bases short and J 6 bases short, with 6 bases between. CDR3 length: 13 residues. Germline V gives CDR1 SGHNT, CDR2 YYREEE (reference sequence). The CDR3 region is CASSLLFNSPLHF. CDR3 DNA (partial): TGTGCCAGCAGCTTACTGTTTAATTCACCC.

A remark on this clone: The sequence runs out 3 residues before the end of the CDR3; the remainder is reconstructed from the germline J gene. J is TRBJ2-1 and V is TRBV7-3; no reliable D call. The germline V and J ends were trimmed by 3 bases and 3 bases, with 6 bases remaining between them. CDR1 is SGHTA, CDR2 FQGTGA, per germline. The CDR3 length is 13 residues. The CDR3 here is CASSFDSYNEQFF. The sequenced part of the CDR3 DNA is TGTGCCAGCAGCTTCGATAGCTACAATGAG. Full variable domain (missing parts from reference TRBV7-3 and TRBJ2-1): GAGVSQTPSNKVTEKGKYVELRCDPISGHTALYWYRQSLGQGPEFLIYFQGTGAADDSGLPNDRFFAVRPEGSVSTLKIQRTERGDSAVYLCASSFDSYNEQFFGPGTRLTVL.

Details on this clone: The read stops 3 residues short of the end of the CDR3; the missing end is completed from the germline J gene. The rearrangement joins TRBV19 to TRBJ2-2; 8 bases match TRBD1. There are 13 residues in the CDR3. With 5 bases clipped from V and 7 bases from J, the junction kept 3 bases outside the gene matches. The germline CDR1 and CDR2 sequences are LNHDA and SQIVND (reference sequence). Incomplete CDR3 DNA: TGTGCCAGTAGTTCACAGGGGGTCGGGGAG. It specifies CASSSQGVGE. The entire CDR3 is CASSSQGVGELFF.

Points on this clone: With the read ending 3 residues before the CDR3 end, the germline J gene is used to fill in that end. This chain joins TRBV20-1 and TRBJ2-1; 10 nucleotides agree with TRBD2. Trimming removed 5 bases from V and 3 bases from J; junction bases left unmatched: 10. The CDR3 spans 16 residues. Germline V gives CDR1 DFQATT, CDR2 SNEGSKA (reference sequence). CDR3 loop: CSAGNSGTSDYNEQFF. The sequenced CDR3 bases are TGCAGTGCTGGAAATTCCGGGACTAGCGACTACAATGAG.

A word on this clone: The CDR3 end falls 3 residues outside the read, so it is completed with the germline J gene. The chain carries TRBV6-4 and TRBJ2-5; TRBD2 matches 14 bases. The CDR3 covers 18 residues. J was trimmed by 4 bases and V by 0 bases; bases with no gene match: 7. Per germline, CDR1 MRHNA and CDR2 SNTAGT. The CDR3 loop reads CASSDSMTSGRGGETQYF. The DNA read from the CDR3 is TGTGCCAGCAGTGACTCGATGACTAGCGGGAGGGGAGGAGAGACC.

Note on this clone: The read gets to within 3 residues of the CDR3 end, and the germline J gene fills in the rest. The chain joins TRBV28 to TRBJ2-5, with D maybe TRBD2 (5 bases). Germline V gives CDR1 MDHEN, CDR2 SYDVKM. The germline V and J ends were trimmed by 3 bases and 5 bases, with 13 bases remaining between them. This CDR3 region has 14 residues. CDR3 DNA (partial): TGTGCCAGCAGTTTCAGTCGGGGATGGGAGACC. Translation gives CASSFSRGWET. The complete CDR3 sequence is CASSFSRGWETQYF.

On this clone: The CDR3 is cut off 3 residues early in the read; its end comes from the germline J gene. The chain has TRBV6-2 or TRBV6-3 and TRBJ2-3, with 11 bases aligning to TRBD1. With 5 bases clipped from V and 3 bases from J, the junction kept 4 bases outside the gene matches. Per germline, CDR1 MNHEY and CDR2 SVGEGT. The CDR3 consists of 15 residues. Incomplete CDR3 DNA: TGTGCCAGCAGTCGGGACAGGGGGGCGACAGATACG. Protein sequence: CASSRDRGATDT. The entire CDR3 reads CASSRDRGATDTQYF.

As for this clone: Coverage ceases 3 residues before the CDR3 finishes, and the germline J gene fills in the end. The chain combines TRBV30 with TRBJ1-1, with 10 positions matching TRBD1. The germline V gene encodes CDR1 GTSNPN and CDR2 SVGIG (reference sequence). The CDR3 extends over 16 amino acids. The V gene end was trimmed by 0 bases and the J gene end by 1 base; junction bases not matched to a gene: 5. The covered CDR3 bases are TGTGCCTGGAGTGTGGGACAGGGGTGGGGGAACACTGAA. Its protein product is CAWSVGQGWGNTE. In full, the CDR3 reads CAWSVGQGWGNTEAFF.